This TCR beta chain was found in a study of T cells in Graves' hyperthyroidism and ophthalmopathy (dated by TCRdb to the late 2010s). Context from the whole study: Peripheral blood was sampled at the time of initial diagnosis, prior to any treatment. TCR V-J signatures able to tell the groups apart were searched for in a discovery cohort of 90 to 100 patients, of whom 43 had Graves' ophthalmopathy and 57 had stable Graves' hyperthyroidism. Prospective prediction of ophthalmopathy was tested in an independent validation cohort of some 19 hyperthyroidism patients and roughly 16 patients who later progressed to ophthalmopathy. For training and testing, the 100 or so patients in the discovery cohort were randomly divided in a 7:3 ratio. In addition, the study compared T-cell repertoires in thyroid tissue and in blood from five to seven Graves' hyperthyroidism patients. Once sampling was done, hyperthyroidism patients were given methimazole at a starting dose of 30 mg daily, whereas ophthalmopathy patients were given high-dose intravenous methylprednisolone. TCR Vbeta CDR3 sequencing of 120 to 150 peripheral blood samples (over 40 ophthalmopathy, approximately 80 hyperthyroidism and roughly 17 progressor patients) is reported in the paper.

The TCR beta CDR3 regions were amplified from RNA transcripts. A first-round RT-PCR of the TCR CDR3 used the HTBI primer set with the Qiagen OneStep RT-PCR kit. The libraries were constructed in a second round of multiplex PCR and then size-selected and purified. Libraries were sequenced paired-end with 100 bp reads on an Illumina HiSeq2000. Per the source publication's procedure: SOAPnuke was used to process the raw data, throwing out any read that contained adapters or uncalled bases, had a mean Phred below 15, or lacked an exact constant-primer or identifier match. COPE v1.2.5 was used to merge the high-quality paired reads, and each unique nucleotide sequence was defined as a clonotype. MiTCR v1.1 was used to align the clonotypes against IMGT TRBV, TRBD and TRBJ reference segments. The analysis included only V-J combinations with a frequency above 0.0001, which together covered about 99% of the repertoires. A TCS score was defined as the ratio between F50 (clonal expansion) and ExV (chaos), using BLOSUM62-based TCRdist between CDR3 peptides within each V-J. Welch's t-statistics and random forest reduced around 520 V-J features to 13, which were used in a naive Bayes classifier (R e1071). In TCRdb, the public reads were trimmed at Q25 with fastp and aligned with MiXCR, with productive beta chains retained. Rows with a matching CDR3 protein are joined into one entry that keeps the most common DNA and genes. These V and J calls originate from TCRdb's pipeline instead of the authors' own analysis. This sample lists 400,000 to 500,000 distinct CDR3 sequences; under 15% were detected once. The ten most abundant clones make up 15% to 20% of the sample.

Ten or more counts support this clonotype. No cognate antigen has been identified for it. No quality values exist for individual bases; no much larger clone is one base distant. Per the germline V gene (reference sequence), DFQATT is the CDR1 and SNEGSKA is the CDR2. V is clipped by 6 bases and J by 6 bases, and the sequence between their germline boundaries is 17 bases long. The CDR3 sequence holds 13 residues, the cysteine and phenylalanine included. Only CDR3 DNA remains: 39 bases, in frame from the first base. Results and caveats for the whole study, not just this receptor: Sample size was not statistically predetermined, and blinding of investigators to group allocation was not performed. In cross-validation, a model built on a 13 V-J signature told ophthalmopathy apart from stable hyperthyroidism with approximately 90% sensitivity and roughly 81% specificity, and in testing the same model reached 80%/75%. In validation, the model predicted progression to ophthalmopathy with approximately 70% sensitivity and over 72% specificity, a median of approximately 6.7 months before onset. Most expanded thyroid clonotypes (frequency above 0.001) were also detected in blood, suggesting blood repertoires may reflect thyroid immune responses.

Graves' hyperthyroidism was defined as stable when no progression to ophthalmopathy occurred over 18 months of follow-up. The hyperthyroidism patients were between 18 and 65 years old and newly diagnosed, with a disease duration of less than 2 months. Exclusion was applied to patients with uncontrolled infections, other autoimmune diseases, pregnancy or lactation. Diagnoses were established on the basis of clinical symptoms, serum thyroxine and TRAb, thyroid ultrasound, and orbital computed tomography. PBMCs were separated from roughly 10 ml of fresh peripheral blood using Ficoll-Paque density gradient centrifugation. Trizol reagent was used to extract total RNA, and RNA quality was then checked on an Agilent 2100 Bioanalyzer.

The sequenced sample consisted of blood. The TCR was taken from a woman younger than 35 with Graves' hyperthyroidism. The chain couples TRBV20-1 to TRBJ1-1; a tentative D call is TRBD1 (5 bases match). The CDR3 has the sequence CSARGGAFAEAFF. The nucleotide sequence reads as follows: TGCAGTGCAAGGGGTGGGGCCTTCGCTGAAGCTTTCTTT.